The T cell receptor (beta chain) under discussion was sequenced for a study of blood T cells in healthy people across ages. For the second PCR, which ran for roughly 7 to 11 cycles, a sample-barcoded 5' primer and a J-beta primer mix were used. The template-switch adaptor was a 5' adaptor with 12 random nucleotides. It tagged each cDNA molecule. TCRdb used MiXCR to reprocess the 5' RACE reads, holding one entry per CDR3 protein. The sample holds 1.8 million or so distinct CDR3 sequences; approximately 40% are singletons and the top ten take more than 20%. This CDR3 region has 16 residues. The germline CDR1 and CDR2 sequences are DFQATT and SNEGSKA (reference sequence). Trimming removed 0 bases at V and 4 bases at J, with 17 bases between. The sample holds a few counts of this clonotype. Its antigen is undetermined. Findings of the study overall: Naive CD4+ cell counts and diversity both ran higher in long-lived than in aged donors.

The chain recombines TRBV20-1 with TRBJ2-3, with D tentatively TRBD2 (6 bases). The source of this sequence is a human donor in good health. Input material: blood. The CDR3 loop reads CSARDRRGGWSDTQYF. The CDR3 DNA is TGCAGTGCTAGAGATAGGCGGGGAGGCTGGTCAGATACGCAGTATTTT.